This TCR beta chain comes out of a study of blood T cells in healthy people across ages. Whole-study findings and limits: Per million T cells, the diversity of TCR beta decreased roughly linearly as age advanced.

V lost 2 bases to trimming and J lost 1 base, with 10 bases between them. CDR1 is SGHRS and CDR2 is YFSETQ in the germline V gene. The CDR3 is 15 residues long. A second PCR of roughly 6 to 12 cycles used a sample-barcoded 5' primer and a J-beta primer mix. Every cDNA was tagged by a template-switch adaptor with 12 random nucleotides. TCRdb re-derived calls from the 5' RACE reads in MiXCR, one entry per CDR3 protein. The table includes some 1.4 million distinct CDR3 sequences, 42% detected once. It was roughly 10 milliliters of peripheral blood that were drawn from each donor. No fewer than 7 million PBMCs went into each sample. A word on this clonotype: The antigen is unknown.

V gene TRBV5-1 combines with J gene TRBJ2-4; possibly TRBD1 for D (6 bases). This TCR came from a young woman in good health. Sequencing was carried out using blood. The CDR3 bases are TGCGCCAGCAGCTTTTCAGGGGTGGCCAAAAACATTCAGTACTTC. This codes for CASSFSGVAKNIQYF. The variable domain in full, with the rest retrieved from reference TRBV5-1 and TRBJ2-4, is KAGVTQTPRYLIKTRGQQVTLSCSPISGHRSVSWYQQTPGQGLQFLFEYFSETQRNKGNFPGRFSGRQFSNSRSEMNVSTLELGDSALYLCASSFSGVAKNIQYFGAGTRLSVL.